This passage covers 13 T cell receptor beta chains from one sample sequenced in a study of beta chain features in type 1 diabetes. Expressed TCRB transcripts were sequenced because the entire RNA isolate underwent reverse transcription. Data came from immunoSEQ multiplex PCR; TCRdb stores just in-frame clones and leaves some out. The table shows approximately 120,000 clones, with about two fifths occurring only once. Source material: stem cell memory CD4+ T cells from blood. Every receptor here comes from a woman in her late teens or twenties in good health.

A few counts support this clone. The chain uses TRBV10-2 and TRBJ2-5, with D possibly being TRBD1 (5 bases). Germline lookup yields CDR1 WSHSY and CDR2 SAAADI. The CDR3 runs to 13 residues. V lost 5 bases and J lost 4, with 11 bases in between. The CDR3 spells CASSPRARETQYF. CDR3 DNA: TGCGCCAGCAGTCCCAGGGCACGAGAGACCCAGTACTTC.

To note about this clone: A junction end diverges from the germline sequence, so it may reflect a read error. The gene calls are TRBV27 and TRBJ2-3; 8 nucleotides agree with TRBD1. From germline, CDR1 is MNHEY and CDR2 SMNVEV (reference sequence). This CDR3 comprises 14 residues. CDR3 sequence reads: CASSFAAGTGTQYF. In nucleotides, the CDR3 is TGTGCCAGCAGTTTCGCTGCGGGGACAGGTACGCAGTATTTT.

This clone was seen only a few times. The chain's CDR3 is CASKDRVHQPQHF. DNA for the CDR3: TGTGCCAGCAAGGACAGGGTCCATCAGCCCCAGCATTTT. V and J are TRBV19 and TRBJ1-5; TRBD1 matches at 8 bases. V dropped 9 bases and J dropped 5; count of bases not matched to a gene: 6. The CDR3 loop spans 13 amino acids. Germline lookup yields CDR1 LNHDA and CDR2 SQIVND (reference sequence).

In its sample, this clone was seen a few times. The V and J genes are TRBV21-1 and TRBJ2-7; the table's D gene call, TRBD1, was not cross checked with the DNA. TRBV21-1 is termed a pseudogene. The CDR3 is made up of 12 amino acids. CDR3 residues: CASSKGPYEQYF. CDR3 in DNA: TGTGCCAGCAGCAAGGGCCCCTACGAGCAGTACTTC.

The chain joins TRBV28 to TRBJ2-5, with TRBD2 matching over 7 bases. The CDR3 loop spans 12 amino acids. The junction had 2 bases not matched to a gene; V was cut back by 8 bases and J by 2 bases. CDR1 MDHEN and CDR2 SYDVKM come from the germline V gene. DNA for the CDR3: TGTGCCAGCTCTAGCGGTCAAGAGACCCAGTACTTC. Its protein is CASSSGQETQYF.

This clone showed up just a few times. The chain carries TRBV2 and TRBJ1-2, with 11 nucleotides matching TRBD1. There are 17 residues in the CDR3. Looked up from germline, CDR1 is SNHLY and CDR2 is FYNNEI. Trimming took 6 bases from V and 0 from J; bases not matched to a gene: 9. The CDR3 DNA reads TGTGCCAGCAGAAGACCGGGACAGGGGGGCACTAACTATGGCTACACCTTC. Its translation: CASRRPGQGGTNYGYTF.

The chain links TRBV9 to TRBJ2-3; D perhaps matches TRBD1 (6 bases). The CDR3 has 14 residues. Trimming left V 3 bases short and J 0 bases short, with 8 bases between. Germline-derived CDR1 and CDR2 are SGDLS and YYNGEE. CDR3 amino acids: CASSDGQSTDTQYF. CDR3 sequence (DNA): TGTGCCAGCAGCGATGGACAGAGCACAGATACGCAGTATTTT.

This clone was observed a few times. The CDR3, as DNA: TGTGCCAGCAGTCCCGCAGGGTTTTCCTATGGCTACACCTTC. This codes for CASSPAGFSYGYTF. The chain has TRBV28 and TRBJ1-2; TRBD1 is a possible D gene (5 bases). CDR3 size: 14 residues. Germline V CDR1 and CDR2: MDHEN, SYDVKM. Trimming took 5 bases from V and 4 from J, leaving 14 bases between them.

The chain links TRBV27 to TRBJ2-2; 9 nucleotides match TRBD1. This CDR3 comprises 15 residues. Germline V gene sequence: CDR1 MNHEY, CDR2 SMNVEV (reference sequence). V dropped 5 bases and J dropped 5; count of bases not matched to a gene: 6. The CDR3 DNA is TGTGCCAGCAGTGACCCGGGACAGGGTACCGGGGAGCTGTTTTTT. Its protein is CASSDPGQGTGELFF.

The chain links TRBV19 to TRBJ1-2, with D maybe TRBD1 (5 bases). V gave up 7 bases and J gave up 7 bases, with 13 bases separating them. Germline-derived CDR1 and CDR2 are LNHDA and SQIVND (reference sequence). The CDR3 contains 12 residues. In nucleotides, the CDR3 is TGTGCCAGTAAGGGGCAGGGTAGTGGCTACACCTTC. Its protein product is CASKGQGSGYTF.

This rearrangement joins TRBV15 to TRBJ2-2; D may be TRBD2 (6 bases). Germline values: CDR1 LNHNV, CDR2 YYDKDF (reference sequence). The V and J ends lost 3 bases and 2 bases respectively, with 22 bases between them. The CDR3 spans 19 residues. The CDR3 sequence is CATSSPQELASVNTGELFF. The CDR3 DNA sequence: TGTGCCACCAGCAGCCCCCAAGAGTTGGCTAGCGTAAACACCGGGGAGCTGTTTTTT.

The chain links TRBV14 to TRBJ2-2; no reliable D call. Germline-derived CDR1 and CDR2 are SGHDN and FVKESK. The CDR3 loop spans 16 amino acids. V was shortened by 4 bases and J by 1 base, with 13 bases between the two germline ends. The CDR3 DNA reads TGTGCCAGCAGCCGAGCCCTGCCCTGGAACACCGGGGAGCTGTTTTTT. Translating it yields CASSRALPWNTGELFF.

The V and J genes are TRBV29-1 and TRBJ2-1; D is unclear. V dropped 6 bases and J dropped 3 bases, with 12 bases sitting between them. Germline V CDR1 and CDR2: SQVTM, ANQGSEA. The CDR3 runs 13 residues. The CDR3 is CSVPVIFYNEQFF. The CDR3 coding sequence is TGCAGCGTACCAGTCATTTTCTACAATGAGCAGTTCTTC.